In its sample, the clone carrying this T cell receptor (beta chain) was seen many times. Its antigen is not known. Germline V gene lookup returns CDR1 SGHDN and CDR2 FVKESK. The V and J ends lost 3 bases and 2 bases respectively, with 7 bases between them. This CDR3 is 13 amino acids long. Genomic DNA templated the TCR beta VDJ and CDR3 profiling. Using its own MiXCR run on the reads, TCRdb lists one record per CDR3 protein. The table includes under 200,000 distinct CDR3 sequences, 50% to 75% detected once. The data were taken from a study of CD8+CD57+ T cells in acquired aplastic anemia. On the study more broadly: Recorded DNA amounts for sorted CD4+ and CD8+ cells had an average of around 3.5 ug. The study's findings and limits: Both patients and controls carried the same twenty-nine CD8+ CDR3 sequences. Simpson's diversity of CD8+ cells was not significantly different in patients compared with controls.

J is TRBJ2-5 and V is TRBV14, with TRBD1 as a possible D gene (6 bases). Sample: sorted CD4+, CD8+, or CD8+CD57+ T cells (not recorded which) from PBMCs. The receptor was derived from a human donor with severe aplastic anemia or a healthy control (not recorded which). The CDR3 nucleotides are TGTGCCAGCAGCCAGGACAGACAAGAGACCCAGTACTTC. It codes for CASSQDRQETQYF.